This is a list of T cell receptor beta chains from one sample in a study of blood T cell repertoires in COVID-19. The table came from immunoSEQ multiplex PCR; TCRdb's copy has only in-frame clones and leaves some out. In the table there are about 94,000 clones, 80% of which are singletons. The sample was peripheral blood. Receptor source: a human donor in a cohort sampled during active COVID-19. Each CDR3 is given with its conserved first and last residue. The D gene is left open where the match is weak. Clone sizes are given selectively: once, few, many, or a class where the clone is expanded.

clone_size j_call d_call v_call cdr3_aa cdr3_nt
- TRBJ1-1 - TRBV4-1 CASSQMTGTNTEAFF TGCGCCAGCAGCCAGATGACAGGAACGAACACTGAAGCTTTCTTT
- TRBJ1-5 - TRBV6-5 CASMVGQFNQPQHF TGTGCCAGCATGGTCGGACAATTCAATCAGCCCCAGCATTTT
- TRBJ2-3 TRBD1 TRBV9 CASSVQTGKETDTQYF TGTGCCAGCAGCGTCCAGACAGGGAAGGAAACAGATACGCAGTATTTT
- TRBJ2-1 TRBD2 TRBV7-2 CASSFAGTSGRGGEQFF TGTGCCAGCAGCTTTGCTGGGACTAGCGGGAGGGGGGGTGAGCAGTTCTTC
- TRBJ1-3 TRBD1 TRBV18 CASSRTGGQGVGNTIYF TGTGCCAGCTCCCGGACCGGGGGACAGGGGGTCGGAAACACCATATATTTT
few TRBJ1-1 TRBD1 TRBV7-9 CASTLEQGGAFF TGTGCCAGCACCCTCGAACAGGGGGGAGCTTTCTTT
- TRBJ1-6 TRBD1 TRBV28 CASSLRGTGDNSPLHF TGTGCCAGCAGTCTTCGAGGGACAGGGGATAATTCACCCCTCCACTTT
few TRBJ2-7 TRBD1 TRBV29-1 CSVEVLGQGIDEQYF TGCAGCGTTGAAGTTTTGGGACAGGGGATCGACGAGCAGTACTTC
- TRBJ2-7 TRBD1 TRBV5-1 CASSRKTGAYEQYF TGCGCCAGCAGCCGTAAGACAGGGGCCTACGAGCAGTACTTC
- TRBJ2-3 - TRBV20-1 CSAQDTDTQYF TGCAGTGCTCAGGACACAGATACGCAGTATTTT
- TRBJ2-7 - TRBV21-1 CASMLPGLLFYEQYF TGTGCCAGTATGCTACCGGGACTACTATTCTACGAGCAGTACTTC
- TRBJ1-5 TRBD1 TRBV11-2 CASSANPRGLGQPQHF TGTGCCAGCAGCGCCAACCCCAGGGGGCTGGGTCAGCCCCAGCATTTT
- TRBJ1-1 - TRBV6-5 CASSHGGEEAFF TGTGCCAGCAGCCACGGGGGGGAAGAAGCTTTCTTT
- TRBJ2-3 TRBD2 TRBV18 CASSQRTRADTQYF TGTGCCAGCTCACAGAGGACTAGAGCAGATACGCAGTATTTT
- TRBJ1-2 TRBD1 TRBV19 CASSVRSDRVMGYTF TGTGCCAGTAGTGTCCGAAGCGACAGGGTGATGGGCTACACCTTC
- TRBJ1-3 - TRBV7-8 CASSFGRVLGNTIYF TGTGCCAGCAGCTTTGGTCGGGTTTTGGGAAACACCATATATTTT
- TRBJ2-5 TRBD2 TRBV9 CASSVGLAAAQETQYF TGTGCCAGCAGCGTGGGACTAGCGGCAGCACAAGAGACCCAGTACTTC
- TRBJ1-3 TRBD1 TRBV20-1 CSASPPTGAGNTIYF TGCAGTGCTAGTCCCCCGACAGGGGCAGGAAACACCATATATTTT
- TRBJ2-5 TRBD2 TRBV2 CASRESPTSGQETQYF TGTGCCAGCAGGGAGAGCCCCACTAGCGGCCAAGAGACCCAGTACTTC
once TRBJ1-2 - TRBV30 CALSPPDSNGYTF TGTGCCTTGTCTCCGCCGGACAGCAACGGCTACACCTTC
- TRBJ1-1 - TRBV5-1 CASSLTGPTEAFF TGCGCCAGCAGCTTAACAGGGCCCACTGAAGCTTTCTTT
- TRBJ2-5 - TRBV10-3 CAISESLGSETQYF TGTGCCATCAGTGAGTCCTTAGGGAGCGAGACCCAGTACTTC
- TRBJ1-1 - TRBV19 CASSMYGQKLNTEAFF TGTGCCAGTAGTATGTATGGACAGAAACTAAACACTGAAGCTTTCTTT
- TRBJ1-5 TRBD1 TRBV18 CASSPGQGDQPQHF TGTGCCAGCTCACCAGGGCAGGGGGATCAGCCCCAGCATTTT
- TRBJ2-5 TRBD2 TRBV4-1 CASSQGEGVGKTQYF TGCGCCAGCAGCCAAGGGGAGGGTGTCGGGAAGACCCAGTACTTC
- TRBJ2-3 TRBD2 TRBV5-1 CASSGTSGASTDTQYF TGCGCCAGCAGCGGGACTAGCGGGGCTAGCACAGATACGCAGTATTTT
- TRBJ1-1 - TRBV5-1 CASRPGQGFDEAFF TGCGCCAGCAGACCCGGGCAGGGCTTCGATGAAGCTTTCTTT
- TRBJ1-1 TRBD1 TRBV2 CASSKQGAMNTEAFF TGTGCCAGCAGTAAACAGGGGGCGATGAACACTGAAGCTTTCTTT
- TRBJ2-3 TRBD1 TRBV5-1 CASSLGSTGVTDTQYF TGCGCCAGCAGCTTGGGGTCGACAGGGGTGACAGATACGCAGTATTTT
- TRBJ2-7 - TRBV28 CASRELARGPEQYF TGTGCCAGCAGGGAACTAGCTAGGGGGCCCGAGCAGTACTTC
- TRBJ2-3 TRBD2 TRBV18 CASSPGLAGDTQYF TGTGCCAGCTCACCAGGCCTAGCGGGAGATACGCAGTATTTT
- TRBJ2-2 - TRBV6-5 CASRLGVGTGELFF TGTGCCAGCAGGCTGGGAGTAGGGACCGGGGAGCTGTTTTTT
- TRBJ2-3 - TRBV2 CASSPSGMSTDTQYF TGTGCCAGCAGTCCGAGCGGAATGAGCACAGATACGCAGTATTTT
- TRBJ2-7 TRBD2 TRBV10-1 CASSEAGVDEQYF TGCGCCAGCAGTGAAGCGGGAGTGGACGAGCAGTACTTC
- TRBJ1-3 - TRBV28 CASSTLVGNTIYF TGTGCCAGCTCGACACTTGTTGGAAACACCATATATTTT
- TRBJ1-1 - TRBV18 CASSPMSDTEAFF TGTGCCAGCTCTCCAATGAGCGACACTGAAGCTTTCTTT
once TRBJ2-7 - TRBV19 CASNRGSSYEQYF TGTGCCAGTAACCGCGGAAGCTCCTACGAGCAGTACTTC
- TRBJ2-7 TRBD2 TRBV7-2 CASSLSSSGRGPGYEQYF TGTGCCAGCAGCTTATCCTCTAGCGGGAGGGGGCCGGGTTACGAGCAGTACTTC
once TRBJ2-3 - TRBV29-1 CSAHREGGTDTQYF TGCAGCGCCCACAGGGAGGGTGGGACGGATACGCAGTATTTT
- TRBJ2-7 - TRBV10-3 CAIRDGLSDEQYF TGTGCCATCAGAGACGGGTTGTCGGACGAGCAGTACTTC
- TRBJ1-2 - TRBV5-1 CASSYGLGRYGYTF TGCGCCAGCAGCTACGGACTAGGCCGCTATGGCTACACCTTC
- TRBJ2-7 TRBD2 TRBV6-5 CASSYGSGGGGEQYF TGTGCCAGCAGTTATGGGTCGGGAGGGGGAGGCGAGCAGTACTTC
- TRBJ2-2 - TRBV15 CATSGVGGIGELFF TGTGCCACCAGTGGGGTAGGGGGAATCGGGGAGCTGTTTTTT
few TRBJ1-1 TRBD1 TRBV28 CASSLPQNRGLNTEAFF TGTGCCAGCAGTTTACCTCAAAACAGGGGGTTGAACACTGAAGCTTTCTTT
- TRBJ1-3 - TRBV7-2 CASSFAAGNTIYF TGTGCCAGCAGCTTCGCGGCTGGAAACACCATATATTTT
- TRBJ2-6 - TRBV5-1 CASSLADSGANVLTF TGCGCCAGCAGCTTGGCAGACTCTGGGGCCAACGTCCTGACTTTC
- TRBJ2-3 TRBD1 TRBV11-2 CASSLEWGRGHKDTQYF TGTGCCAGCAGCTTAGAGTGGGGCAGGGGGCATAAAGATACGCAGTATTTT
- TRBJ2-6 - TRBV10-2 CASKWQAGANVLTF TGCGCCAGCAAATGGCAGGCTGGGGCCAACGTCCTGACTTTC
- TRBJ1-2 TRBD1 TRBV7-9 CASSIRTGGETGYTF TGTGCCAGCAGCATTCGGACAGGGGGCGAGACTGGCTACACCTTC
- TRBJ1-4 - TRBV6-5 CASGQERENEKLFF TGTGCCAGCGGCCAGGAAAGAGAGAATGAAAAACTGTTTTTT
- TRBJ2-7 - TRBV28 CATLSGVSGYEQYF TGTGCCACCCTATCCGGGGTGTCAGGCTACGAGCAGTACTTC
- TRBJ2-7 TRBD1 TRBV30 CAWGQGPHEQYF TGTGCCTGGGGACAGGGGCCCCACGAGCAGTACTTC